Below are 4 T cell receptor beta chains sequenced from a single sample in a study of shared clonotypes between healthy human individuals. Naive CD8 cells comprised CD45RO-negative, CCR7-positively selected cells, excluding terminally differentiated effector memory CD45RA+ cells. The data were produced by immunoSEQ multiplex PCR, yet TCRdb's version contains in-frame clones alone and is incomplete. This table has millions of clones, just under 95% appearing once. The material sequenced was naive CD8+ T cells sorted from blood. The receptors were sampled from a man aged 18 to 30 in good health.

Comment on this clone: With a much larger clone just one base away, this may be a read error. Other DNA sequences from this sample encode an identical CDR3 as well. This sequence joins TRBV30 and TRBJ1-5; perhaps TRBD1 as D (5 bases). Trimming removed 5 bases at V and 0 bases at J, with 11 bases between. CDR1 is GTSNPN and CDR2 is SVGIG in the germline V gene (reference sequence). The CDR3 spans 14 residues. The CDR3 sequence is CAWGTENSNQPQHF. For the CDR3, the DNA is TGTGCCTGGGGGACCGAAAATAGCAATCAGCCCCAGCATTTT.

Note on this clone: The same CDR3 arises from other DNA sequences in this sample as well. The chain employs TRBV7-9 and TRBJ1-3; D is uncertain. This CDR3 is 12 amino acids long. The V end lost 4 bases, the J end lost 4 bases, and 5 bases lay between the germline ends. Germline V CDR1 and CDR2: SEHNR, FQNEAQ (reference sequence). The CDR3 region is CASSSTGNTIYF. CDR3 bases: TGTGCCAGCAGCTCGACGGGAAACACCATATATTTT.

The genes are TRBV5-4 and TRBJ2-2, with 9 bases fitting TRBD1. This CDR3 is built from 16 residues. Germline trimming cut 1 base from V and 3 bases from J; bases unmatched to any gene: 4. In germline, CDR1 is SGHNT, CDR2 YYREEE (reference sequence). For the CDR3, the DNA is TGTGCCAGCAGCTTGACAGGGGGCGAACACACCGGGGAGCTGTTTTTT. Translating gives CASSLTGGEHTGELFF.

The chain has TRBV29-1 and TRBJ2-7; a possible D gene is TRBD2 (7 bases). This CDR3 is 17 amino acids long. Trimming pared 4 bases from V and 0 bases from J, leaving 22 bases between. CDR1 and CDR2 (germline): SQVTM, ANQGSEA. The CDR3 region has the DNA TGCAGCGTTGTCGGAGGGTTTAGGGGGGGCAGCTCCTACGAGCAGTACTTC. This encodes CSVVGGFRGGSSYEQYF.